In this sample, the clone carrying this T cell receptor beta chain turned up a few times. This entry belongs to a study of shared clonotypes between healthy human individuals. CD8 cells classed as naive were CD45RO-negative and positively selected for CCR7, excluding terminally differentiated effector memory CD45RA+ cells. Trimming took 1 base from V and 5 from J, leaving 8 bases between them. The CDR3 is 12 amino acids. CDR1 is GTSNPN and CDR2 is SVGIG in the germline V gene (reference sequence). Under the authors' procedure: ImmunoSEQ supplied junction-only sequences lacking quality scores, so filtering was different. Here immunoSEQ multiplex PCR was the method, and the copy in TCRdb shows in-frame clones only, minus some. The V and J calls and clone size are taken from that table; D and trimming were inferred from the DNA. Among millions of clones, 90% to 95% were seen once, and the ten largest hold more than 1.5%.

The J gene is TRBJ1-2, the V gene TRBV30; D call uncertain. Source material: naive CD8+ T cells from PBMCs. The receptor was isolated from a man aged 18 to 35 in good health. Some clones in this sample may be carry-over from other donors' samples. For the CDR3, the DNA is TGTGCCTGGAGTGAGGCAGAATATGGCTACACCTTC. Encoded protein: CAWSEAEYGYTF.